This T cell receptor beta chain was sequenced for a study of blood T cell repertoires in COVID-19. Study summary: Samples taken during acute and convalescent COVID-19 were collected in the United States, Italy and Spain.

Original processing notes: By means of reference gene primer amplification, nucleated cell counts were estimated. The assay was immunoSEQ multiplex PCR, and TCRdb's table has in-frame clones only and misses some. The V and J calls and the clone size are those of that table, but D and trimming were determined from the DNA. Of 100,000 to 150,000 clones listed, 65% to 85% are singletons. The CDR3 spans 16 residues. From germline, CDR1 is LGHDT and CDR2 YNNKEL (reference sequence). The J segment lost 2 bases and the V segment lost 4 bases, leaving 8 bases of the junction unmatched. The receptor comes from an elderly woman with acute or convalescent COVID-19. This chain uses TRBV3-1 (or the pseudogene TRBV3-2) with TRBJ1-5; TRBD1 matches 7 bases. Input material: peripheral blood. The CDR3 spells CASSPRGQRGNQPQHF. CDR3 bases: TGTGCCAGCAGCCCCAGGGGACAGAGAGGCAATCAGCCCCAGCATTTT.